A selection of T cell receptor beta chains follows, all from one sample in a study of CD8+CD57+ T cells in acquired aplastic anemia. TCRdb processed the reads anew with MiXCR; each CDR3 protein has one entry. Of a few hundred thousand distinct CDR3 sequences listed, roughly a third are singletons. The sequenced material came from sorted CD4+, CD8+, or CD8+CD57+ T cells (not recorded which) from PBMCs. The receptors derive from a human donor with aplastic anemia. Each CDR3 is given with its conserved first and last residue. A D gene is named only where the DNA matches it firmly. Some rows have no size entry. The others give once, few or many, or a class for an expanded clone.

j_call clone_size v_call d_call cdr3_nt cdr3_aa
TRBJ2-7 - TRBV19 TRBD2 TGTGCCTGGAGGGCGGGGGGGTCTTACGAGCAGTACTTC CAWRAGGSYEQYF
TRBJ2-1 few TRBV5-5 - TGTGCCAGCAGCTTAGGCCAGGGTGTTGATGAGCAGTTCTTC CASSLGQGVDEQFF
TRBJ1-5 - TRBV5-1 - TGCGCCAGCAGCCGACAAACCGACAGCTCCAATCAGCCCCAGCATTTT CASSRQTDSSNQPQHF
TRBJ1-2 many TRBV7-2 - TGTGCCAGCAGCCTAGGGGGACACCTCGAAGAGGGCTACACCTTC CASSLGGHLEEGYTF
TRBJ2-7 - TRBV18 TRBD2 TGTGCCAGCTCACCGAAAAGCGGGGGGGCCTACGAGCAGTACTTC CASSPKSGGAYEQYF
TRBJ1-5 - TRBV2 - TGTGCCAGCACCGAGGTGGGGTCGGCGATTCAGCCCCAGCATTTT CASTEVGSAIQPQHF
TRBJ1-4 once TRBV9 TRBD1 TGTGCCAGCAACAGGGGCCCTAATGAAAAACTGTTTTTT CASNRGPNEKLFF
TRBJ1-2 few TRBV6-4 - TGTGCCAGCAGTGACCCATGGAAGCAAGACTATGGCTACACCTTC CASSDPWKQDYGYTF
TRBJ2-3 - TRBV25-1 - TGTGCCAGCCGGTGGACCAAGAGCACAGATACGCAGTATTTT CASRWTKSTDTQYF
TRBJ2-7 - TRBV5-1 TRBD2 TGCGCCAGCAGCATCGCTCGAGCGGGAGGGACCTACGGGCAGTACTTC CASSIARAGGTYGQYF
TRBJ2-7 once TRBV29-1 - TGCAGCGTCCAGACCCTGGACGAGCAGTACTTC CSVQTLDEQYF
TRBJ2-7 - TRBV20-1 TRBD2 TGCAGTGCGGGTCGGGACTGGGCGGGAGGAGGGTCCTACGAGCAGTACTTC CSAGRDWAGGGSYEQYF
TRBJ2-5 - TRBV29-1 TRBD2 TGCAGTGTTAGCGGGGGGAGGGCCAACCAAGAGACCCAGTACTTC CSVSGGRANQETQYF
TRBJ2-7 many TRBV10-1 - TGCGCCAGCAGTGAAGGGGGGATTGGCTACGAGCAGTACTTC CASSEGGIGYEQYF
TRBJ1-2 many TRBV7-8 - TGTGCCAGCAGCTTAGTTACCAGCCCTAAGGGGAATGGCTACACCTTC CASSLVTSPKGNGYTF
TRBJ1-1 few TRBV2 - TGTGCCAGCAGTGATCGAGGGGGAATTAACACTGAAGCTTTCTTT CASSDRGGINTEAFF
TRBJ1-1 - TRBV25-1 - TGTGCCAGCAGTATTCGGGATAGGAAGGCTGAAGCTTTCTTT CASSIRDRKAEAFF
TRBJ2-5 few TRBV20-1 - TGCAGTGCTAGAGATTTTCAGAAGCAGCAAGAGACCCAGTACTTC CSARDFQKQQETQYF
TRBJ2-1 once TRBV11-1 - TGTGCCAGCAGCCCTAGCGATACTACCATATCCTACAATGAGCAGTTCTTC CASSPSDTTISYNEQFF
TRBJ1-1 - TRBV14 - TGTGCCAGCAGCCACGTCGGACAGCCGGGTGACACTGAAGCTTTCTTT CASSHVGQPGDTEAFF
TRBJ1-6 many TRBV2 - TGTGCCAGCAGTGAAGGTCAAGGGGGTTATTCACCCCTCCACTTT CASSEGQGGYSPLHF
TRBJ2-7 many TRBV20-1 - TGCAGTGCTAGAGATCTCCAGCGCCCCTCCTACGAGCAGTACTTC CSARDLQRPSYEQYF
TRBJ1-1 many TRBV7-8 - TGTGCCAGCAGCCCATTCTTTGGTGGCAACACTGAAGCTTTCTTT CASSPFFGGNTEAFF
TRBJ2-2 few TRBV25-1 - TGTGCCAGCAGTGAGGCCCGAGACACCGGGGAGCTGTTTTTT CASSEARDTGELFF
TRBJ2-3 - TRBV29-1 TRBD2 TGCAGCGTTGTTCAGGCTAGCGGGGGGGTCCCAGATACGCAGTATTTT CSVVQASGGVPDTQYF
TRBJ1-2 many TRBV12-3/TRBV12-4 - TGTGCCAGCAGCAGATTTGACAGCTATGGCTACACCTTC CASSRFDSYGYTF
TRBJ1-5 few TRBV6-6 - TGTGCCAGCAGTTACCGGGAGGTCAATCAGCCCCAGCATTTT CASSYREVNQPQHF
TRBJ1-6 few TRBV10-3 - TGTGCCATCACCGGTATTCGTAATTCTCCCCTCCACTTT CAITGIRNSPLHF
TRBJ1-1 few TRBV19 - TGTGCCAGCTCGAGCCGGGTTCCGAACACTGAAGCTTTCTTT CASSSRVPNTEAFF
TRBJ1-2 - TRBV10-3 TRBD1 TGTGCCAGCAGTTTACCGGGACAGGGCTTTTCCGGCTACACCTTC CASSLPGQGFSGYTF
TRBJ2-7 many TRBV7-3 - TGTGCCAGCAGCCTGGGACTTTCCTACGAGCAGTACTTC CASSLGLSYEQYF
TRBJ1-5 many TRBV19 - TGTGCCAGTAGTACAGGGATGGGTCAGCCCCAGCATTTT CASSTGMGQPQHF
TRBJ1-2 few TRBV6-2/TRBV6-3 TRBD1 TGTGCCAGCAGTTACCCCCCCGACAGGGGGCTGGACTATGGCTACACCTTC CASSYPPDRGLDYGYTF
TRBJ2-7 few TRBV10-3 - TGTGCCAGCAGTTCAGGGGTAGCGTACGAGCAGTACTTC CASSSGVAYEQYF
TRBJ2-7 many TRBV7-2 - TGTGCCAGCAGCGTGGGACGGAGGTACGAGCAGTACTTC CASSVGRRYEQYF
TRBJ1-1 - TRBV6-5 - TGTGCCAGCAGTTCCGTGACAGGGAACACTGAAGCTTTCTTT CASSSVTGNTEAFF
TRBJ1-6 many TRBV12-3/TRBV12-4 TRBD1 TGTGCCAGCAGTCCATACAGGGGGGGCGGGACCCTCCACTTT CASSPYRGGGTLHF
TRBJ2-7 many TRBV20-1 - TGCAGTGCTAGTTGGCAGGGTGCCTACGAGCAGTACTTC CSASWQGAYEQYF
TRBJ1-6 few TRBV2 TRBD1 TGTGCCAGCATTCGGGACAGGGCGAAGTCACCCCTCCACTTT CASIRDRAKSPLHF
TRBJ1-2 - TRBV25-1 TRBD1 TGTGCCAGCGCGGACAGGGGGCGAGGCTATGGCTGCACCTTC CASADRGRGYGCTF
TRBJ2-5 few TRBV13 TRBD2 TGTGCCAGCAGCTCCAACCACGAGCGGGGTCCTCACCTCGGCCAGTACTTC CASSSNHERGPHLGQYF
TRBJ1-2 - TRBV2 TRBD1 TGTGCCAGCTTGTTCTACAGGACAGGGACGTATGGCTACACCTTC CASLFYRTGTYGYTF
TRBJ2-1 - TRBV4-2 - TGTGCCAGCAGCCAAGTTGAAGCCCAACTAGCTCCTGAGCAGTTCTTC CASSQVEAQLAPEQFF
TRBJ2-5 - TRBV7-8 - TGTGCCAGCAGCGGGCCCGTGGGGCAAGAGACCCAGTACTTC CASSGPVGQETQYF
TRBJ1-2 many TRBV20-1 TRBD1 TGCAGTGCTAAACGACAGGGCACTAACTATGGCTACACCTTC CSAKRQGTNYGYTF
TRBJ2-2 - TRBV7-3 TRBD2 TGTGCCAGCAGCCGGGTCGGGACTAGCGTTTCGAACACCGGGGAGCTGTTTTTT CASSRVGTSVSNTGELFF
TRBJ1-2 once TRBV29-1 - TGCAGCGTTTCCAGGGGCAGCTACACCTTC CSVSRGSYTF
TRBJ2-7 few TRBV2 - TGTGCCAGCAGTGAAGTAGGGCCCGACGAGCAGTACTTC CASSEVGPDEQYF
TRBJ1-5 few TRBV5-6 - TGTGCCAGCAGCTTGGCCATTATGGGGAATCAGCCCCAGCATTTT CASSLAIMGNQPQHF
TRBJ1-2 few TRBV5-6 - TGTGCCAGCAGCTTCCGGGCAGCGGCTTTCACCTTC CASSFRAAAFTF
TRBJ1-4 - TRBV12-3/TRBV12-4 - TGTGCCAGCAGTTTAGGATTCAGGGCAGCTAATGAAAAACTGTTTTTT CASSLGFRAANEKLFF
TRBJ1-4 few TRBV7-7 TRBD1 TGTGCTAGCAGCCCCACAGGGGCAACTAATGAAAAACTGTTTTTT CASSPTGATNEKLFF
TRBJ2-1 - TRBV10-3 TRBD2 TGTGCCAGCAGCACCCCCCGACTAGCGGGAGACAATGAGCAGTTCTTC CASSTPRLAGDNEQFF
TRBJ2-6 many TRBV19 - TGTGCCAGTAGTATGCCAGGCTCTGGGGCCAACGTCCTGACTTTC CASSMPGSGANVLTF
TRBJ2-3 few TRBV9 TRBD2 TGTGCCAGCAGGGGGGGAGGGGTGGTGACAGATACGCAGTATTTT CASRGGGVVTDTQYF
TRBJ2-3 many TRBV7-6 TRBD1 TGTGCCAGCAGCTTAGGGATGACAGGGGGCGCCTCAGATACGCAGTATTTT CASSLGMTGGASDTQYF
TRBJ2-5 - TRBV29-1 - TGCAGCGTGAGGCGGGACACCTGGGGGGAGACCCAGTACTTC CSVRRDTWGETQYF
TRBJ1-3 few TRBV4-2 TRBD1 TGTGCCAGCAGCCCGTACAGGGGAGCTGGAAACACCATATATTTT CASSPYRGAGNTIYF
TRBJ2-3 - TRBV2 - TGTGCCAGCAGTTACTGGGAGACTCCAGATACGCAGTATTTT CASSYWETPDTQYF
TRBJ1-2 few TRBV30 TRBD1 TGTGCCTGGAGTGAGCGACAGGGACATGGCTACACCTTC CAWSERQGHGYTF